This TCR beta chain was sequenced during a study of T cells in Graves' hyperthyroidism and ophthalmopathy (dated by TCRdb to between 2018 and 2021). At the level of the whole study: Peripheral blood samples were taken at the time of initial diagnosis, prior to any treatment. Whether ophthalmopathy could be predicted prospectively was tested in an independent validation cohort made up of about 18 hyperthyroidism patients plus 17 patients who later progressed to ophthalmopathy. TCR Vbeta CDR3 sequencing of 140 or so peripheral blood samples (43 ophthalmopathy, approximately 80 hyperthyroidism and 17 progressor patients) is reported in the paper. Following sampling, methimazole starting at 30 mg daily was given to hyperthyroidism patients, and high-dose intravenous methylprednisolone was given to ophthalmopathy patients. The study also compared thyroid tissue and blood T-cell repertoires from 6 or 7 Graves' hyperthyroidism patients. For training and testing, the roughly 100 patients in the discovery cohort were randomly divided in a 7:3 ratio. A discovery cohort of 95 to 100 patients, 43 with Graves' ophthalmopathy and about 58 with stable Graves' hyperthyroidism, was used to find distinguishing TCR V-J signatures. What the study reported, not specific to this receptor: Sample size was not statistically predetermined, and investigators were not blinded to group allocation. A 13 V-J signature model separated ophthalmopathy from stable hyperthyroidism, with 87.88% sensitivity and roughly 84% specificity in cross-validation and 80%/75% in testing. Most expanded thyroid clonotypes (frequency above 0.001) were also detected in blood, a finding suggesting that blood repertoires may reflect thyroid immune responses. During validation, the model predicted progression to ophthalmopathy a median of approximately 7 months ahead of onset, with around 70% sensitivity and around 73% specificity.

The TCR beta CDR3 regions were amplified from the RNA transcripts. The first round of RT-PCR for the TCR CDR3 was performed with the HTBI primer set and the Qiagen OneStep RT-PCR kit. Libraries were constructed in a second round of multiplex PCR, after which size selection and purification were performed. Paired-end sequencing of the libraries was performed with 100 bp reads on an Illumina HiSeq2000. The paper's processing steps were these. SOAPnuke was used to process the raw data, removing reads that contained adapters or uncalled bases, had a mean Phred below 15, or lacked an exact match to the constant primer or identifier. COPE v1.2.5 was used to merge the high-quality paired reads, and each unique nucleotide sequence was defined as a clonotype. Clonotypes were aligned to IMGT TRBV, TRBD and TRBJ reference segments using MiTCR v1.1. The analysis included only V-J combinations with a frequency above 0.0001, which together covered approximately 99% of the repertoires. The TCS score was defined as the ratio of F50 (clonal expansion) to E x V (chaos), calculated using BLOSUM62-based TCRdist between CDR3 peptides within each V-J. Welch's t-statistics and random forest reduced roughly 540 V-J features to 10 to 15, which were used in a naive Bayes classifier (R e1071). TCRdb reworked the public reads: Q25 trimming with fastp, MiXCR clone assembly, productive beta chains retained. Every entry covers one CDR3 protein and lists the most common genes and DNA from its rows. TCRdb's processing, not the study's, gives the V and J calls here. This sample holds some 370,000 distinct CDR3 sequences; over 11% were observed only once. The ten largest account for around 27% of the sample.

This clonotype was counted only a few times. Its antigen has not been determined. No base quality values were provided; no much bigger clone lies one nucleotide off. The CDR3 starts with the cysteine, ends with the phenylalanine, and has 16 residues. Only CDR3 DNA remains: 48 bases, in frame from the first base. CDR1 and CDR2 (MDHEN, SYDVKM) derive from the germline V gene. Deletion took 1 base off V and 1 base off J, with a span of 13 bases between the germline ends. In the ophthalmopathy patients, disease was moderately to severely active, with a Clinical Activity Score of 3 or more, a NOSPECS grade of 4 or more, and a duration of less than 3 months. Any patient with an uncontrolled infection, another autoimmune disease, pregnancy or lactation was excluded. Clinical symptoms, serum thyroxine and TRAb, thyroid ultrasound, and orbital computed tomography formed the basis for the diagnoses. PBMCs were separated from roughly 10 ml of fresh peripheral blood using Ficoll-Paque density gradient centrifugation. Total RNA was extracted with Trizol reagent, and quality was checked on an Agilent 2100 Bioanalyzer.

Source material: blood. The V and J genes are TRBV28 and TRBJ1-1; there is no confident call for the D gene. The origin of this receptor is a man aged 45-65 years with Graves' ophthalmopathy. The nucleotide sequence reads TGTGCCAGCAGTTTATTCTTCATCGGAAGGAACACTGAAGCTTTCTTT. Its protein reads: CASSLFFIGRNTEAFF.